This T cell receptor (beta chain) was captured by sequencing in a study of blood T cell repertoires in COVID-19. The overall study: Italy, Spain and the United States were the sources of the convalescent and acute COVID-19 samples.

Sequencing was performed with immunoSEQ multiplex PCR; in TCRdb, only in-frame clones are kept and a portion is missing. The sample records around 340,000 clones, 80% to 90% being singletons. The germline V gene has CDR1 LNHDA and CDR2 SQIVND (reference sequence). The CDR3 runs to 13 residues. V was cut by 4 bases and J by 2 bases, with 9 bases left in between. The sequenced sample consisted of peripheral blood. The clonotype comes from a man younger than 40 with active or convalescent COVID-19. The gene calls are TRBV19 and TRBJ2-7, with no clear D. DNA for the CDR3: TGTGCCAGTAGTACAACCACGGCCTACGAGCAGTACTTC. This translates into CASSTTTAYEQYF.